The present T cell receptor beta chain was sequenced within a study of human T cells and chemical hapten exposure. Worth noting for this clonotype: Its antigen is unidentified.

Time point meaning: patch test 3, about 24 weeks after DPC sensitization. Described treatment: therapeutic diphenylcyclopropenone sensitization with weekly scalp DPC. Authors' methods: A typical sample had roughly 96,000 TCRs, with roughly 23,224 to 700,000 overall. TCRdb used MiXCR to reprocess the RACE reads, holding one entry per CDR3 protein. These V and J calls are TCRdb output, not the study's own analysis. Of about 160,000 distinct CDR3 sequences listed, approximately 30% are singletons. CDR3 length: 15 amino acids. J lost 9 bases, V lost 0 bases, and 1 base had no gene match. Germline values: CDR1 MNHEY, CDR2 SVGEGT. General observations from the study: Following DPC sensitization, TCRs present above 1 in 1000 frequency showed no change.

The chain uses TRBV6-2 or TRBV6-3 and TRBJ2-1, with TRBD2 matching over 14 bases. This clonotype was sampled from a young woman with alopecia areata. Some clones in this sample may be carry-over from other donors' samples. The sample consisted of whole blood, taken in connection with sensitization to the hapten diphenylcyclopropenone (DPC). The CDR3 sequence is CASSYSTSGGVEQFF. CDR3 bases: TGTGCCAGCAGTTACTCGACTAGCGGGGGGGTTGAGCAGTTCTTC.